The clone carrying this T cell receptor (beta chain) was counted a few times. The antigen remains unidentified. Reverse transcription of all isolated RNA meant that expressed TCRB transcripts were sequenced. Profiling relied on immunoSEQ multiplex PCR, and the TCRdb table lists in-frame clones only, not all of them. Here the sample spans about 240,000 clones, approximately 15% being singletons. This entry is derived from a study of beta chain features in type 1 diabetes. General study findings and limits: Type 1 diabetes patients had moderately but significantly shorter TCRB CDR3s in all four CD4+ subsets.

Germline CDR1 GTSNPN, CDR2 SVGIG (reference sequence). CDR3 length: 13 residues. V was pared by 3 bases and J by 1 base, with 3 bases of the junction left unmatched. The chain links TRBV30 to TRBJ2-7; 7 bases map to TRBD2. This TCR came from a man aged 25-45 years with type 1 diabetes. Sequences were obtained from naive CD4+ T cells from blood. The CDR3 spells CAWRRSGSYEQYF. The CDR3 region has the DNA TGTGCCTGGAGACGTAGCGGGTCCTACGAGCAGTACTTC.